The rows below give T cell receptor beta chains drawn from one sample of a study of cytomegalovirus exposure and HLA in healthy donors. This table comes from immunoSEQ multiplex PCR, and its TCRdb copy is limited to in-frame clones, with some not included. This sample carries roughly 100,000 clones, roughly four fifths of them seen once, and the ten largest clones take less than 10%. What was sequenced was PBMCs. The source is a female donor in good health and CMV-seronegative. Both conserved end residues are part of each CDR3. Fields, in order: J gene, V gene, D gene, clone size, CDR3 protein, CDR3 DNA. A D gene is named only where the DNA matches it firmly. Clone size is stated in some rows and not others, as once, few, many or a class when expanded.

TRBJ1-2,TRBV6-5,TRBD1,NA,CATRDRGLYGYTF,TGTGCCACCAGGGACAGGGGGCTGTATGGCTACACCTTC
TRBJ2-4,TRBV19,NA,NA,CASNTQGTKNIQYF,TGTGCCAGTAATACTCAGGGAACCAAAAACATTCAGTACTTC
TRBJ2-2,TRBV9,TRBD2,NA,CASSLAGGHTGELFF,TGTGCCAGCAGCCTAGCGGGAGGCCACACCGGGGAGCTGTTTTTT
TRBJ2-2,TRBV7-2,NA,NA,CASSLLATTGELFF,TGTGCCAGCAGCTTATTAGCAACCACCGGGGAGCTGTTTTTT
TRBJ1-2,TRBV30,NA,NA,CASDRALNPYGYTF,TGTGCCTCGGACAGAGCCCTAAACCCCTATGGCTACACCTTC
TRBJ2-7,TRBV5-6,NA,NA,CASSLGGASTYEQYF,TGTGCCAGCAGCTTGGGGGGCGCCTCCACCTACGAGCAGTACTTC
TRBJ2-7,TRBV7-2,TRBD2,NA,CASSLMTSISYEQYF,TGTGCCAGCAGCTTAATGACTAGCATTTCCTACGAGCAGTACTTC
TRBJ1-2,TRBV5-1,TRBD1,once,CASSPGDRESGYTF,TGCGCCAGCAGCCCCGGGGACAGGGAAAGTGGCTACACCTTC
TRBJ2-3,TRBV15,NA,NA,CATSGPPRRLTTSTDTQYF,TGTGCCACCAGCGGCCCCCCCCGAAGGCTGACTACCTCCACAGATACGCAGTATTTT
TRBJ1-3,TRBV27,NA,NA,CASRTRASSGNTIYF,TGTGCCAGCAGGACTCGCGCGAGCTCTGGAAACACCATATATTTT
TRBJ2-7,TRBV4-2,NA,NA,CASSPAGGMSYEQYF,TGTGCCAGCAGCCCAGCAGGGGGGATGTCCTACGAGCAGTACTTC
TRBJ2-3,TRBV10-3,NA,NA,CAISSSVPPDTQYF,TGTGCCATCAGTTCTAGCGTACCACCAGATACGCAGTATTTT
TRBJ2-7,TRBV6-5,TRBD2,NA,CASSLTSGREQYF,TGTGCCAGCAGTCTGACTAGCGGGAGGGAGCAGTACTTC
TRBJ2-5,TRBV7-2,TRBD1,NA,CASSRTGVLETQYF,TGTGCCAGCAGCCGGACAGGGGTATTGGAGACCCAGTACTTC
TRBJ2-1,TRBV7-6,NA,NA,CASSFFDYYNEQFF,TGTGCCAGCAGCTTTTTCGACTACTACAATGAGCAGTTCTTC
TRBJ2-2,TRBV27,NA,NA,CASSLSERAGELFF,TGTGCCAGCAGTTTAAGTGAGCGGGCCGGGGAGCTGTTTTTT
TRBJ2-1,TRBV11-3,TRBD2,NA,CASSAGLADGRYNEQFF,TGTGCCAGCAGCGCAGGACTAGCTGACGGCCGTTACAATGAGCAGTTCTTC
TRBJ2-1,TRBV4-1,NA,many,CASSQDGVPYNEQFF,TGCGCCAGCAGCCAAGATGGAGTGCCCTACAATGAGCAGTTCTTC
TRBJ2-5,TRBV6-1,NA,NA,CASSEGTHRGGETQYF,TGTGCCAGCAGTGAAGGGACCCACAGGGGAGGAGAGACCCAGTACTTC
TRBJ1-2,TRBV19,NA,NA,CASTYREPYGYTF,TGTGCCAGTACCTACAGGGAGCCCTATGGCTACACCTTC
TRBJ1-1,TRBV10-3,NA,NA,CATTYRDEAFF,TGTGCCACCACCTATCGGGATGAAGCTTTCTTT
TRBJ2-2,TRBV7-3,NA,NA,CASSLNGGSNTGELFF,TGTGCCAGCAGCTTAAACGGGGGATCGAACACCGGGGAGCTGTTTTTT
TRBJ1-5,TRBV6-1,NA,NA,CASRISVSNQPQHF,TGTGCCAGCAGAATATCGGTGAGCAATCAGCCCCAGCATTTT
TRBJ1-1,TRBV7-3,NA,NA,CASSLNQGSTEAFF,TGTGCCAGCAGCTTAAATCAGGGGAGTACTGAAGCTTTCTTT
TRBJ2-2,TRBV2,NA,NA,CASSPLRDTGELFF,TGTGCCAGCAGTCCCCTGCGGGACACCGGGGAGCTGTTTTTT
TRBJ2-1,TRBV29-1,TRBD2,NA,CSALTSGSSYNEQFF,TGCAGCGCCCTGACTAGCGGGAGTAGTTACAATGAGCAGTTCTTC
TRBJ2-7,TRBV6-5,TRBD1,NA,CASRPDRGFSYEQYF,TGTGCCAGCAGACCGGACAGGGGGTTCTCCTACGAGCAGTACTTC
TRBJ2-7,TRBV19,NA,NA,CASSTRDFHYEQYF,TGTGCCAGTAGTACCCGGGACTTCCACTACGAGCAGTACTTC
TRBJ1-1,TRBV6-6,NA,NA,CASSYSGREAFF,TGTGCCAGCAGTTACTCCGGCAGGGAAGCTTTCTTT
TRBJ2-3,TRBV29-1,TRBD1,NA,CSVEDPGQGGADTQYF,TGCAGCGTTGAAGATCCGGGACAGGGAGGCGCAGATACGCAGTATTTT
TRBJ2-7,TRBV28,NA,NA,CASTPYGSVYEQYF,TGTGCCAGCACCCCCTACGGGAGCGTGTACGAGCAGTACTTC
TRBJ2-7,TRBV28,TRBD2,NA,CASSYRLRTGGRGDEQYF,TGTGCCAGCAGTTATCGCTTAAGGACGGGAGGCCGGGGGGACGAGCAGTACTTC
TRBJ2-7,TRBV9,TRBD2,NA,CASSVEAGASLAREQYF,TGTGCCAGCAGCGTAGAAGCGGGAGCGAGTCTCGCTAGGGAGCAGTACTTC
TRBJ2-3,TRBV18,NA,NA,CASSPWGADTQYF,TGTGCCAGCTCACCGTGGGGGGCAGATACGCAGTATTTT
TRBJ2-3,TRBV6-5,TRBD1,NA,CASRRGTGGPDTQYF,TGTGCCAGCAGGAGGGGGACAGGGGGCCCAGATACGCAGTATTTT
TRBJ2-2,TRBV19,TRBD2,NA,CASSIGRVNTGELFF,TGTGCCAGTAGTATTGGGAGGGTGAACACCGGGGAGCTGTTTTTT
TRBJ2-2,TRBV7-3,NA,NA,CASSPPGIGELFF,TGTGCCAGCAGTCCTCCGGGGATCGGGGAGCTGTTTTTT
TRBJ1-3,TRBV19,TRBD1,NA,CASTLEGARAGNTIYF,TGTGCCAGCACGTTGGAGGGGGCCCGCGCTGGAAACACCATATATTTT
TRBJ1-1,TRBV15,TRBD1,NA,CATSIFRTGIRIRAEAFF,TGTGCCACCAGCATATTTCGGACAGGGATTCGTATCCGGGCTGAAGCTTTCTTT
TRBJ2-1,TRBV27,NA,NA,CATIRDNYNEQFF,TGTGCCACTATAAGGGACAACTACAATGAGCAGTTCTTC
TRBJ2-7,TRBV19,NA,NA,CASSIRATIYEQYF,TGTGCCAGTAGTATCAGGGCAACGATCTACGAGCAGTACTTC
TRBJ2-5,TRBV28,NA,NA,CASSRPQGSGETQYF,TGTGCCAGCAGCCGTCCCCAGGGGTCGGGGGAGACCCAGTACTTC
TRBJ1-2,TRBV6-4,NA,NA,CASSANGAYGYTF,TGTGCCAGCAGTGCGAATGGGGCCTATGGCTACACCTTC
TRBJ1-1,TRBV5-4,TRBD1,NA,CASSPGGRNTEAFF,TGTGCCAGCAGTCCAGGGGGCCGGAACACTGAAGCTTTCTTT
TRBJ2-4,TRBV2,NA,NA,CASSRLGARNIQYF,TGTGCCAGCAGTCGACTTGGGGCTAGGAACATTCAGTACTTC
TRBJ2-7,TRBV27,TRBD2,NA,CASSNTGTSGPYEQYF,TGTGCCAGCAGTAATACTGGGACTAGCGGCCCCTACGAGCAGTACTTC
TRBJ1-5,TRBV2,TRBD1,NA,CASSGGQGRRNQPQHF,TGTGCCAGCAGTGGAGGACAGGGTAGGCGCAATCAGCCCCAGCATTTT
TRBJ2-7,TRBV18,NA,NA,CASSPETGRPTYEQYF,TGTGCCAGCTCACCAGAGACAGGACGCCCTACCTACGAGCAGTACTTC
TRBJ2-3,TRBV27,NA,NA,CATSPGLSTDTQYF,TGTGCTACCAGCCCGGGACTCTCCACAGATACGCAGTATTTT
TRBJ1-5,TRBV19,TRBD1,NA,CASSGTGNNQPQHF,TGTGCCAGTAGTGGGACAGGGAACAATCAGCCCCAGCATTTT
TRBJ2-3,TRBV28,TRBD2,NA,CASSPPGLAGDTQYF,TGTGCCAGCAGTCCCCCGGGACTAGCAGGAGATACGCAGTATTTT
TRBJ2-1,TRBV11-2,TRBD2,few,CASSLYQGGDEQFF,TGTGCCAGCAGCTTATATCAGGGAGGGGATGAGCAGTTCTTC
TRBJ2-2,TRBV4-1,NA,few,CASSQDQGVTSRYYTGELFF,TGCGCCAGCAGCCAAGATCAAGGGGTCACCTCCCGATACTACACCGGGGAGCTGTTTTTT
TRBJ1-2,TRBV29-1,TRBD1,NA,CSASDRLSVYGYTF,TGCAGCGCCTCGGACAGGCTATCTGTTTATGGCTACACCTTC
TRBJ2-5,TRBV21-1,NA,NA,CASSTCRDSTWETQYF,TGTGCCAGCAGCACCTGCAGGGACAGCACCTGGGAGACCCAGTACTTC
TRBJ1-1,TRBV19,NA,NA,CASSISKGNGGAFF,TGTGCCAGTAGTATAAGTAAGGGGAACGGCGGAGCTTTCTTT
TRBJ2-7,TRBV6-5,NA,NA,CASSWGVGFYEQYF,TGTGCCAGCAGTTGGGGGGTTGGTTTCTACGAGCAGTACTTC
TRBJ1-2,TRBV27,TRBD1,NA,CASSRRQGGGYTF,TGTGCCAGCAGTCGTAGACAGGGGGGCGGCTACACCTTC
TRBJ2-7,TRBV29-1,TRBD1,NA,CSVEDPDRGGYEQYF,TGCAGCGTTGAAGATCCAGACAGGGGGGGCTACGAGCAGTACTTC
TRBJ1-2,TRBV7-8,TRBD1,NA,CASSLVPIQTGGAHTF,TGTGCCAGCAGCTTAGTCCCAATTCAGACAGGGGGCGCCCACACCTTC